This TCR beta chain was sequenced in a study of blood T cell repertoires in COVID-19. Overall study context: Sites in the United States, Italy and Spain provided acute and convalescent COVID-19 samples. Nucleic acid was either cDNA or gDNA, and it came from T cells, B-cell-depleted T cells, or PBMCs.

Original processing notes: Cell counts per sample came from amplifying reference gene primers. The table came from immunoSEQ multiplex PCR; TCRdb's copy has only in-frame clones and leaves some out. Clonal size and the V and J genes are those of that table, whereas D and trimming came from the DNA. The table lists 200,000 or so clones, 80% to 90% of them singletons. Trimming left V 5 bases short and J 4 bases short, with 11 bases between. The CDR3 contains 13 residues. Germline V gene lookup returns CDR1 SGHVS and CDR2 FQNEAQ. The chain carries TRBV7-8 and TRBJ1-1; D remains ambiguous. The source is a woman between 65 and 79 years old with acute or convalescent COVID-19. Sample: peripheral blood. CDR3 DNA: TGTGCCAGCAGCCCCCTCCGGGGCACTGAAGCTTTCTTT. Protein sequence: CASSPLRGTEAFF.